This note documents a single T cell receptor (beta chain) sequence. The target antigen is unknown. The data were obtained in a study of breast tumors, draining lymph nodes, adjacent tissues. Whole-study results and caveats: Tumor T cell lymph node origin was a supported hypothesis, not proven. Luminal-like breast cancer showed significantly higher tumor–nontumor repertoire similarity than basal-like. Compared with lymph nodes, tumors were less diverse; compared with nontumor tissue, more.

From germline, CDR1 is DFQATT and CDR2 SNEGSKA (reference sequence). CDR3 size: 14 residues. Trimming cost V 6 bases and J 3 bases; bases outside gene matches: 5. TCRdb redid the calling of the multiplex PCR reads with MiXCR, one entry per CDR3 protein. The data hold 9,000 to 15,000 distinct CDR3 sequences, with under 40% observed a single time. The chain combines TRBV20-1 with TRBJ2-5, with 12 bases that match TRBD2. Sequenced input: breast tumor tissue. The clonotype comes from a female donor with breast cancer. Some clones in this sample may be carry-over from other donors' samples. In nucleotides, the CDR3 is TGCAGTGCCCCACTAGCGGGGGGCAAAGAGACCCAGTACTTC. Protein sequence: CSAPLAGGKETQYF.